These 21 T cell receptor beta chains came from one sample sequenced in a study of T cells in Graves' hyperthyroidism and ophthalmopathy. Amplified TCR beta CDR3 regions derived from RNA transcripts. A set of HTBI primers served as the primers for a first-round RT-PCR of the TCR CDR3. TCRdb reprocessed the multiplex PCR reads with MiXCR, giving one entry per CDR3 protein. Among about 340,000 distinct CDR3 sequences listed, 15% to 20% were seen once. The sample taken for sequencing was blood. The source of these receptors is a woman in her forties or fifties with Graves' hyperthyroidism.

This clonotype was counted between two and nine times. This rearrangement joins TRBV7-3 to TRBJ2-1; TRBD1 matches at 7 bases. This CDR3 region has 13 residues. Trimming removed 6 bases from V and 7 bases from J; junction bases left unmatched: 6. Germline V CDR1 and CDR2: SGHTA, FQGTGA. The CDR3 protein is CASSRGQANEQFF. CDR3 DNA: TGTGCCAGCAGTCGAGGACAGGCAAATGAGCAGTTCTTC.

The V call is TRBV12-3 or TRBV12-4, the J call TRBJ1-1; TRBD1 matches at 9 bases. CDR3 length equals 15 residues. J gave up 7 bases and V 5 bases, and 11 bases lay outside the gene matches. Here the CDR3 DNA reads TGTGCCAGCAGTGGGGGACAGGGCCCCCTCCATGAAGCTTTCTTT. Its protein product is CASSGGQGPLHEAFF.

This clonotype showed up just a few times. V usage is TRBV20-1 and J usage is TRBJ2-1; TRBD1 might be the D (6 bases). Germline CDR1 is DFQATT and CDR2 is SNEGSKA (reference sequence). CDR3 size: 14 residues. V dropped 5 bases and J dropped 6 bases, with 17 bases sitting between them. The chain's CDR3 is CSAGGRPWGNEQFF. CDR3 nucleotides: TGCAGTGCTGGGGGCAGGCCATGGGGCAATGAGCAGTTCTTC.

The CDR3 spells CASSLGASLHF. DNA of the CDR3: TGTGCCAGCAGCTTGGGAGCCTCCCTCCACTTT. The V call is TRBV11-2, the J call TRBJ1-6; D unclear. The CDR3 extends over 11 amino acids. Germline CDR1 SGHAT, CDR2 FQNNGV. The ends were cut back, 3 bases at V and 14 bases at J, with 8 bases in the middle.

This clonotype was observed at least ten times. The CDR3 DNA sequence: TGTGCCAGCTCTTCTGCAGGGCTTAATCAGCCCCAGCATTTT. Protein sequence: CASSSAGLNQPQHF. The chain employs TRBV18 and TRBJ1-5; the D gene is possibly TRBD1 (5 bases). In germline, CDR1 is KGHSH, CDR2 LQKENI. V lost 6 bases and J lost 4, with 13 bases in between. CDR3 length equals 14 residues.

This clonotype was seen repeatedly, ten times or more. The CDR3 here is CASSQGGLAGTGGEQFF. CDR3 DNA: TGTGCCAGCAGCCAAGGAGGGCTAGCGGGGACCGGAGGTGAGCAGTTCTTC. The chain couples TRBV3-1 to TRBJ2-1, with TRBD2 matching over 9 bases. This CDR3 has 17 residues. CDR1 and CDR2 from the germline V gene are LGHDT and YNNKEL (reference sequence). J lost 9 bases, V lost 1 base, and 13 bases had no gene match.

The chain couples TRBV4-2 to TRBJ2-2; 14 bases are a match to TRBD2. V trimming: 2 bases; J trimming: 7 bases; junction bases outside the gene matches: 9. The CDR3 has 18 residues. Germline V gives CDR1 LGHNA, CDR2 YNFKEQ. Here the CDR3 DNA reads TGTGCCAGCAGCCAACTCGGGACTAGCGGGAGACTATTCGGGGAGCTGTTTTTT. Translation gives CASSQLGTSGRLFGELFF.

In nucleotides, the CDR3 is TGCGCCAGCGCCGCGGTCCAAGAGACCCAGTACTTC. Protein product: CASAAVQETQYF. The chain has TRBV10-2 and TRBJ2-5; unclear D gene. The germline gives CDR1 WSHSY, CDR2 SAAADI. The germline V and J ends were trimmed by 8 bases and 1 base, with 8 bases remaining between them. CDR3 length: 12 amino acids.

As regards this clonotype: A much larger clone differs from this one at a single base, so this may be a read error. The chain is built from TRBV7-3 and TRBJ2-7; 7 positions agree with TRBD1. Germline V gene sequence: CDR1 SGHTA, CDR2 FQGTGA. V lost 4 bases and J lost 1; bases outside the gene matches: 7. The CDR3 spans 15 residues. CDR3 sequence reads: CASSSSRTGSYEQYF. As DNA, the CDR3 is TGTGCCAGCAGCTCAAGCCGGACAGGTTCCTACGAGCAGTACTTC.

This clonotype was observed a few times. The chain combines TRBV11-2 with TRBJ2-3; 10 bases are a match to TRBD2. The CDR3 has 20 amino acids. The V and J ends lost 0 bases and 2 bases, in that order; junction bases with no gene match: 14. Per germline, CDR1 SGHAT and CDR2 FQNNGV. In DNA, the CDR3 is TGTGCCAGCAGCTTAGATCCCTATGTGAGCGGGGGGGCCCCCACAGATACGCAGTATTTT. This encodes CASSLDPYVSGGAPTDTQYF.

This clonotype was detected a few times. The V call is TRBV19, the J call TRBJ1-1; D is undetermined. V was cut by 8 bases and J by 4 bases, with 17 bases left in between. The CDR3 has 14 residues. Germline V lookup: CDR1 LNHDA, CDR2 SQIVND (reference sequence). In DNA, the CDR3 is TGTGCCAGTCGGGCAGGAACGTTCCGCACTGAAGCTTTCTTT. Encoded protein: CASRAGTFRTEAFF. The entire variable domain, with the rest obtained from reference TRBV19 and TRBJ1-1, is as follows: DGGITQSPKYLFRKEGQNVTLSCEQNLNHDAMYWYRQDPGQGLRLIYYSQIVNDFQKGDIAEGYSVSREKKESFPLTVTSAQKNPTAFYLCASRAGTFRTEAFFGQGTRLTVV.

The V and J genes are TRBV5-6 and TRBJ2-1, with D tentatively TRBD1 (6 bases). There are 13 residues in the CDR3. The germline CDR1 and CDR2 sequences are SGHDT and YYEEEE. Trimming took off 5 bases at V and 6 bases at J, with 12 bases between the two ends. This chain's CDR3 is CASSYTGRNEQFF. DNA of the CDR3: TGTGCCAGCAGTTATACAGGGCGCAATGAGCAGTTCTTC. Full variable domain (rest looked up from reference TRBV5-6 and TRBJ2-1): DAGVTQSPTHLIKTRGQQVTLRCSPKSGHDTVSWYQQALGQGPQFIFQYYEEEERQRGNFPDRFSGHQFPNYSSELNVNALLLGDSALYLCASSYTGRNEQFFGPGTRLTVL.

This clonotype has at least ten counts. The genes are TRBV2 and TRBJ2-7; 7 bases are shared with TRBD1. Germline CDR1 is SNHLY and CDR2 is FYNNEI. The CDR3 loop spans 14 amino acids. The J segment lost 2 bases and the V segment lost 3 bases, leaving 4 bases of the junction unmatched. CDR3 amino acids: CASSETGHPYEQYF. The DNA for the CDR3 is TGTGCCAGCAGTGAGACAGGGCACCCCTACGAGCAGTACTTC.

This clonotype has just a few counts. V usage is TRBV20-1 and J usage is TRBJ2-3, with 7 bases that match TRBD2. CDR1 is DFQATT and CDR2 is SNEGSKA in the germline V gene (reference sequence). This CDR3 contains 14 residues. Germline trimming cut 5 bases from V and 0 bases from J; bases unmatched to any gene: 5. The CDR3 is CSASSSGSTDTQYF. The CDR3 DNA reads as TGCAGTGCTTCCTCTAGCGGCAGCACAGATACGCAGTATTTT.

This clonotype has a handful of counts. This chain links TRBV6-1 with TRBJ1-1; maybe TRBD1 (6 bases). This CDR3 comprises 15 residues. V was shortened by 2 bases and J by 3 bases, with 13 bases between the two germline ends. Germline V lookup: CDR1 MNHNS, CDR2 SASEGT. In DNA, the CDR3 is TGTGCCAGCAGTGAACATACAGGGCGGGACACTGAAGCTTTCTTT. It codes for CASSEHTGRDTEAFF.

This clonotype appeared many times. The V gene is TRBV3-1, the J gene TRBJ2-1; 7 positions match TRBD2. In germline, CDR1 is LGHDT, CDR2 YNNKEL (reference sequence). CDR3 length equals 16 residues. With V trimmed by 2 bases and J by 4 bases, 8 bases remained unmatched. CDR3 protein: CASSQSWDYPYNEQFF. As DNA, the CDR3 is TGTGCCAGCAGCCAAAGTTGGGACTACCCGTACAATGAGCAGTTCTTC.

This clonotype appeared many times. The chain is built from TRBV20-1 and TRBJ2-5, with D possibly being TRBD1 (5 bases). Germline CDR1 and CDR2: DFQATT and SNEGSKA (reference sequence). Trimming shortened V by 6 bases and J by 1 base, and 9 bases separated the two germline ends. This CDR3 region has 12 residues. The CDR3 DNA reads as TGCAGTGCGAAGACAGCCCAAGAGACCCAGTACTTC. Encoded protein: CSAKTAQETQYF.

The rearrangement links TRBV6-5 to TRBJ2-1; D not resolved. The CDR3 has 13 amino acids. Trimming cost V 0 bases and J 5 bases, with 5 bases left between them. Per the germline V gene, CDR1 is MNHEY and CDR2 is SVGAGI. The chain's CDR3 is CASSYSTDNEQFF. CDR3 nucleotides: TGTGCCAGCAGTTACTCGACGGACAATGAGCAGTTCTTC.

This clonotype was picked up a small number of times. The chain employs TRBV3-1 and TRBJ1-1; the match to TRBD1 covers 8 bases. V was pared by 3 bases and J by 5 bases, with 5 bases of the junction left unmatched. The germline gives CDR1 LGHDT, CDR2 YNNKEL (reference sequence). The CDR3 consists of 14 residues. For the CDR3, the DNA is TGTGCCAGCAGCCACGGTGACAGGGGAACTGAAGCTTTCTTT. This codes for CASSHGDRGTEAFF. The full variable domain, its missing parts supplied by reference TRBV3-1 and TRBJ1-1, is DTAVSQTPKYLVTQMGNDKSIKCEQNLGHDTMYWYKQDSKKFLKIMFSYNNKELIINETVPNRFSPKSPDKAHLNLHINSLELGDSAVYFCASSHGDRGTEAFFGQGTRLTVV.

V usage is TRBV5-1 and J usage is TRBJ2-7; 9 nucleotides agree with TRBD1. CDR3 length: 15 residues. In germline, CDR1 is SGHRS, CDR2 YFSETQ. V was pared by 0 bases and J by 4 bases, with 5 bases of the junction left unmatched. The CDR3 DNA is TGCGCCAGCAGCTTGGAACAGGGGGCGCCTTACGAGCAGTACTTC. Its translation: CASSLEQGAPYEQYF.

V and J are TRBV9 and TRBJ2-4; tentatively, D is TRBD1 or TRBD2 (5 bases each). Germline V gene sequence: CDR1 SGDLS, CDR2 YYNGEE. V dropped 2 bases and J dropped 2 bases, with 11 bases sitting between them. The CDR3 is 15 residues long. In nucleotides, the CDR3 is TGTGCCAGCAGCGTGGCATGGGGGACCAAAAACATTCAGTACTTC. Translation: CASSVAWGTKNIQYF.